This T cell receptor (beta chain) was profiled in a study of T cells in Graves' hyperthyroidism and ophthalmopathy. Those with hyperthyroidism were 18 to 65 years old, newly diagnosed, and ill for under 2 months. This clonotype was seen repeatedly, ten times or more. Germline V gene data show CDR1 as MDHEN and CDR2 as SYDVKM. The CDR3 has 15 residues. The J segment lost 6 bases and the V segment lost 5 bases, leaving 12 bases of the junction unmatched. Template material for amplifying TCR beta CDR3 regions consisted of RNA transcripts. RT-PCR in the first round (using the HTBI primer set) targeted the TCR CDR3. TCRdb recomputed calls from the multiplex PCR reads with MiXCR, one row per CDR3 protein. The table has 700,000 or so distinct CDR3 sequences, around 15% seen once.

V is TRBV28 and J is TRBJ1-1; TRBD1 agrees at 7 bases. The sequence was collected from a young man with Graves' hyperthyroidism. Material: blood. The CDR3 DNA follows: TGTGCCAGCAGTGCAATCAGGGGGGGTGGTCCTGAAGCTTTCTTT. Translated: CASSAIRGGGPEAFF.